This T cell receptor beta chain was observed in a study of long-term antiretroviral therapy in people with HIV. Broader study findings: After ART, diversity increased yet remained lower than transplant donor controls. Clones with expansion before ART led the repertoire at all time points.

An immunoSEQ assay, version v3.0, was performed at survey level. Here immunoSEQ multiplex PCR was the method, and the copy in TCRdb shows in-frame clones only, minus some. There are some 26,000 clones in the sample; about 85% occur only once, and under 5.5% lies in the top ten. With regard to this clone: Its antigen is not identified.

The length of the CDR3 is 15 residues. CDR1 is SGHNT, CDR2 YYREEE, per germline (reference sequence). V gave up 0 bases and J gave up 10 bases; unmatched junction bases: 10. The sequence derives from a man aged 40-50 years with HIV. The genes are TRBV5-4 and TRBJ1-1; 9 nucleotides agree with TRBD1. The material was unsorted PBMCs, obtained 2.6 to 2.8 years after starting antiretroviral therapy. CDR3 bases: TGTGCCAGCAGCTTGGTCGGGGACAGGGAAAGGGGAGCTTTCTTT. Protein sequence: CASSLVGDRERGAFF.